This T cell receptor beta chain stems from a study of blood T cell repertoires in COVID-19. V gave up 6 bases and J gave up 2 bases, with 17 bases separating them. The CDR3 consists of 17 residues. Germline V lookup: CDR1 KGHSH, CDR2 LQKENI. Clones were sequenced by immunoSEQ multiplex PCR, and TCRdb holds only the in-frame ones, with some missing. This sample carries approximately 120,000 clones, around 80% of them seen once, and the ten largest clones take approximately 3.9%. The sequencing input was peripheral blood. The clonotype was recovered from a woman aged 45-65 years with acute or convalescent COVID-19. V and J are TRBV18 and TRBJ2-6; D remains ambiguous. The CDR3 DNA follows: TGTGCCAGCTCCTCCCGTGATACGGTAGCTGGGGCCAACGTCCTGACTTTC. Translated, it gives CASSSRDTVAGANVLTF.